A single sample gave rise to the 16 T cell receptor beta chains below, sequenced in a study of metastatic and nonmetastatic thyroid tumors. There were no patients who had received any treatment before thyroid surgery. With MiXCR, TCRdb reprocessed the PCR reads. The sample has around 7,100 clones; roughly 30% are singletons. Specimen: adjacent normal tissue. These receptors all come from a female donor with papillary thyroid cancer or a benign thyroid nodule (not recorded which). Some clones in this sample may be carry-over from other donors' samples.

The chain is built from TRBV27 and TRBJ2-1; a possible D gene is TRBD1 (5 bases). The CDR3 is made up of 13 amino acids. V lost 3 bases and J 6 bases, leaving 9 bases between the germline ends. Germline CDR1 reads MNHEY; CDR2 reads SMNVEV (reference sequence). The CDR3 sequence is CASSLRQSNEQFF. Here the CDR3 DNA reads TGTGCCAGCAGTTTGAGACAGTCCAATGAGCAGTTCTTC.

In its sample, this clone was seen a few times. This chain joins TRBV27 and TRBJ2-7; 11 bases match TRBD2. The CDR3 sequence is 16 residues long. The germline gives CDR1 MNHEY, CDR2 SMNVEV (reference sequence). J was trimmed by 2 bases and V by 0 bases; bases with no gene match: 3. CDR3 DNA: TGTGCCAGCAGTTTATCACTAGCGGGAGTCCCCTACGAGCAGTACTTC. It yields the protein CASSLSLAGVPYEQYF.

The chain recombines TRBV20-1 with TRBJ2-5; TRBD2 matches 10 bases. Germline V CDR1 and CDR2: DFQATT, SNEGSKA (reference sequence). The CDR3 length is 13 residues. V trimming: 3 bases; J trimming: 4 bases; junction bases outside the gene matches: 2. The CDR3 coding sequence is TGCAGTGCTAGGCCTAGCGGGAGAGAGACCCAGTACTTC. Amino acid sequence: CSARPSGRETQYF.

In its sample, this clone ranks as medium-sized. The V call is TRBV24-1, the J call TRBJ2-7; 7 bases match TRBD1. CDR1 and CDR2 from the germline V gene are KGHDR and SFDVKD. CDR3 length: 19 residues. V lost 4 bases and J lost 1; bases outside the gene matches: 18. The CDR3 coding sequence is TGTGCCACCAGTGACCTTAACCGACAGGGCTCCTTCTTATCCTACGAGCAGTACTTC. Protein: CATSDLNRQGSFLSYEQYF.

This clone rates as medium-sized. CDR3 loop: CASSVEDLTQYF. CDR3 sequence (DNA): TGTGCCAGCAGCGTAGAGGACCTAACGCAGTATTTT. This rearrangement joins TRBV9 to TRBJ2-3; D not certain. The CDR3 runs 12 residues. Germline V gene sequence: CDR1 SGDLS, CDR2 YYNGEE. Deletions cut 0 bases from V and 9 bases from J, with 8 bases between.

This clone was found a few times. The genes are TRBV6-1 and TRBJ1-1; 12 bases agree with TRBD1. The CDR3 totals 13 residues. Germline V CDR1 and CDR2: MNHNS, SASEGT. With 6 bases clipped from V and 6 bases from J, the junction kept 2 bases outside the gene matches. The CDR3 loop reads CASRGTGGSEAFF. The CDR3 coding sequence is TGTGCCAGCAGAGGGACAGGGGGCTCTGAAGCTTTCTTT.

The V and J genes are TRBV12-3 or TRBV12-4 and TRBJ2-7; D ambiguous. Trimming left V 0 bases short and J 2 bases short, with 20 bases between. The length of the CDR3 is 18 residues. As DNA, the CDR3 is TGTGCCAGCAGTTTAGCTCCCAGGATGGTCATCATGGCCTACGAGCAGTACTTC. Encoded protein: CASSLAPRMVIMAYEQYF.

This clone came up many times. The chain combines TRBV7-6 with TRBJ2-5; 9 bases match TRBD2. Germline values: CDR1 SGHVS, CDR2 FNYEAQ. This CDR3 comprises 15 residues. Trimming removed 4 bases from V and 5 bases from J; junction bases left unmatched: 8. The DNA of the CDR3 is TGTGCCAGCAGCTCTGCGGGAGGGCCAGGGGAGACCCAGTACTTC. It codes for CASSSAGGPGETQYF.

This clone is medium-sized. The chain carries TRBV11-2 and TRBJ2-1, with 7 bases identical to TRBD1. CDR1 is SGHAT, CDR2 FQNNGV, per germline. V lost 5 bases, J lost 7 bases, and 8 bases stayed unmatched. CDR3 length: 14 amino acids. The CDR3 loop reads CASSPRTGGNEQFF. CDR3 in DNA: TGTGCCAGCAGCCCCCGGACAGGCGGAAATGAGCAGTTCTTC.

The chain's CDR3 is CASSPLGTGENIQYF. The CDR3 DNA is TGTGCCAGCTCACCACTTGGGACAGGGGAAAACATTCAGTACTTC. The chain uses TRBV18 and TRBJ2-4; 10 positions agree with TRBD1. This CDR3 has 15 amino acids. V lost 1 base to trimming and J lost 5 bases; unmatched junction nucleotides: 2. The germline CDR1 and CDR2 sequences are KGHSH and LQKENI.

CDR3 sequence (DNA): TGTGCCAGCATGGGACAGTCGTATAGCAATCAGCCCCAGCATTTT. Translation: CASMGQSYSNQPQHF. The rearrangement uses TRBV6-2 or TRBV6-3 and TRBJ1-5; TRBD1 agrees at 7 bases. V was clipped by 7 bases and J by 0 bases; unmatched bases: 6. The CDR3 extends over 15 amino acids. Germline V gene sequence: CDR1 MNHEY, CDR2 SVGEGT.

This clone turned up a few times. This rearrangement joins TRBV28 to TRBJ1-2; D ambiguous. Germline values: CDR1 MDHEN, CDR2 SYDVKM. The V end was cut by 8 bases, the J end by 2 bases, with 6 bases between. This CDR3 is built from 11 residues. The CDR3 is CASGRNYGYTF. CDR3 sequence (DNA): TGTGCCAGCGGGCGGAACTATGGCTACACCTTC.

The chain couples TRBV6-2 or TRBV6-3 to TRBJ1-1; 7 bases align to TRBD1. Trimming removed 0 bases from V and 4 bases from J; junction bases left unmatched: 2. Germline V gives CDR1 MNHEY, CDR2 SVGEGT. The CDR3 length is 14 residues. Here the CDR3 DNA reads TGTGCCAGCAGTTACTCGGCAGGGGGCACTGAAGCTTTCTTT. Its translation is CASSYSAGGTEAFF.

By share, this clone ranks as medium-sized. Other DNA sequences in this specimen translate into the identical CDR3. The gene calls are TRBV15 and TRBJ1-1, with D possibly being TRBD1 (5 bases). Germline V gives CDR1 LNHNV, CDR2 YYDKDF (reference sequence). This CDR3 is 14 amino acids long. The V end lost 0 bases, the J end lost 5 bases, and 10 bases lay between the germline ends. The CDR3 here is CATSRDLRVTEAFF. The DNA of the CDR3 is TGTGCCACCAGCAGAGATCTCAGGGTTACTGAAGCTTTCTTT.

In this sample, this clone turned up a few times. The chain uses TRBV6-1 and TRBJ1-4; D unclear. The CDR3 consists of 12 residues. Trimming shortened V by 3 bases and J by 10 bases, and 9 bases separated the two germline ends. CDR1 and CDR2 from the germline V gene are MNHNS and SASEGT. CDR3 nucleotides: TGTGCCAGCAGTGACTACACCGGAAAACTGTTTTTT. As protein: CASSDYTGKLFF.

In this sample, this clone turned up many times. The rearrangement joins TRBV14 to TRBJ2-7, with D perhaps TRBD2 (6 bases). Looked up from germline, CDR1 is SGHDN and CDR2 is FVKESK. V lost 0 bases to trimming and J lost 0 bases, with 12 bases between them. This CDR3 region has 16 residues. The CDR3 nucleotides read TGTGCCAGCAGCCAAGATTTCTGGAGGGGCTCCTACGAGCAGTACTTC. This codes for CASSQDFWRGSYEQYF.